The rows below give T cell receptor beta chains drawn from one sample of a study of T cells after yellow fever vaccination. In TCRdb, the 5' RACE reads were re-called with MiXCR into one record per CDR3 protein. The sample holds over 300,000 distinct CDR3 sequences, around 7.3% seen once. Specimen: PBMCs, collected 45 days after the first yellow fever vaccination. The receptors shown here come from a man between 18 and 35 years old who received the YFV17D yellow fever vaccine. The CDR3 runs from the conserved cysteine through the conserved F or W. D genes are given only for firm matches. Where a row states a size, it is once, few, many or the class of an expanded clone; other rows omit it.

>-|TRBJ2-5|-|TRBV6-6
TGTGCCAGCGTGGGGGCTGGAGAGACCCAGTACTTC
CASVGAGETQYF
>many|TRBJ2-1|TRBD2|TRBV20-1
TGCAGTGCTGGGCGGGGGGGAAGCTCCTACAATGAGCAGTTCTTC
CSAGRGGSSYNEQFF
>-|TRBJ2-2|-|TRBV4-2
TGTGCCAGCAGCCAAGAGCTGAACACCGGGGAGCTGTTTTTT
CASSQELNTGELFF
>many|TRBJ1-4|-|TRBV28
TGTGCCAGCACCCATAGGAGGGCGGAAAAACTGTTTTTT
CASTHRRAEKLFF
>-|TRBJ1-5|-|TRBV19
TGTGCCAGTAGTATTATGGGCAGGAATCAGCCCCAGCATTTT
CASSIMGRNQPQHF
>few|TRBJ2-3|-|TRBV5-4
TGTGCCAGCAGCTGGGAAGGGGCGGGGACCCGACCAGATACGCAGTATTTT
CASSWEGAGTRPDTQYF
>-|TRBJ2-1|-|TRBV6-1
TGTGCCAGCGGTGTCTTTAACAATGAGCAGTTCTTC
CASGVFNNEQFF
>-|TRBJ2-1|-|TRBV15
TGTGCCACCAGCAGAGTAACAGGGACCAATGAGCAGTTCTTC
CATSRVTGTNEQFF
>-|TRBJ2-1|-|TRBV23-1
TGCGCCAGCAGTAAAAGGACGGACCACAATGAGCAGTTCTTC
CASSKRTDHNEQFF
>-|TRBJ2-7|-|TRBV6-6
TGTGCCAGCAGTGATGGACCGACCTACGAGCAGTACTTC
CASSDGPTYEQYF
>-|TRBJ2-1|-|TRBV12-3/TRBV12-4
TGTGCCAGCAGTTTGCGGGGGCCGGGCGGGGAGCAGTTCTTC
CASSLRGPGGEQFF
>-|TRBJ2-1|TRBD2|TRBV20-1
TGCAGTGCTCGACTAGCGGGGGGTTATAGGAATCGGGTGCAGTTCTTC
CSARLAGGYRNRVQFF
>many|TRBJ1-2|-|TRBV12-3/TRBV12-4
TGTGCCAGCAGTCCACACGGGGCCCACTATGGCTACACCTTC
CASSPHGAHYGYTF
>few|TRBJ1-1|-|TRBV7-2
TGTGCCAGCAGCTTTCCCGGTGAGGGGCTTAACACTGAAGCTTTCTTT
CASSFPGEGLNTEAFF
>few|TRBJ2-3|-|TRBV5-1
TGCGCCAGCAGCTCCGGGACTCGTTACACGCAGTATTTT
CASSSGTRYTQYF
>-|TRBJ1-4|-|TRBV27
TGTGCCAGCACCCAGTTCCCCCTTCGGGCTAATGAAAAACTGTTTTTT
CASTQFPLRANEKLFF
>many|TRBJ2-3|TRBD1|TRBV15
TGTGCCACCAGCAGAGGTGCAGGGGGCGCAGATACGCAGTATTTT
CATSRGAGGADTQYF
>few|TRBJ2-3|-|TRBV12-3/TRBV12-4
TGTGCCAGCAGTTTTCAGGGGTCAGATACGCAGTATTTT
CASSFQGSDTQYF
>few|TRBJ1-1|-|TRBV11-2
TGTGCCAGCAGCCATTATACAGGGAAGGACACTGAAGCTTTCTTT
CASSHYTGKDTEAFF
>few|TRBJ1-2|-|TRBV21-1
TGTGCCAGCAGCAGGAAAGCCGGGCCGGGAAGGATTGATGGCTACACCTTC
CASSRKAGPGRIDGYTF
>-|TRBJ2-1|TRBD1|TRBV10-3
TGTGCCATCAGTGAGCCCGACAGGGGAGACAATGAGCAGTTCTTC
CAISEPDRGDNEQFF
>many|TRBJ1-1|TRBD1|TRBV5-1
TGCGCCAGCAGCAGGGGGGGACAGACGAACACTGAAGCTTTCTTT
CASSRGGQTNTEAFF
>-|TRBJ2-3|-|TRBV29-1
TGCAGCGTTGAAGATTTGGCAGACACAGATACGCAGTATTTT
CSVEDLADTDTQYF
>-|TRBJ2-3|-|TRBV7-2
TGTGCCAGCAGCTTAGAGACGAGACCTAGCACAGATACGCAGTATTTT
CASSLETRPSTDTQYF
>many|TRBJ2-3|TRBD2|TRBV10-2
TGCGCCAGCAGTGGGGGCGGGGGGGCCCCAGATACGCAGTATTTT
CASSGGGGAPDTQYF
>many|TRBJ1-1|-|TRBV6-5
TGTGCCAGCAGTTACTCGGGGGGGCGGACTGAAGCTTTCTTT
CASSYSGGRTEAFF
>many|TRBJ2-2|-|TRBV9
TGTGCCAGCAGCGTATCCGGACAGTACACCGGGGAGCTGTTTTTT
CASSVSGQYTGELFF
>-|TRBJ2-5|-|TRBV7-6
TGTGCCAGCAGCTGGAGACAGGGCGGGAAAGAGACCCAGTACTTC
CASSWRQGGKETQYF
>few|TRBJ1-2|-|TRBV7-6
TGTGCCAGCAGCTTAGAGCGGGGTAGAGGCTACACCTTC
CASSLERGRGYTF
>many|TRBJ1-2|-|TRBV6-1
TGTGCCAGCGGAAGAACAGGGAACTATGGCTACACCTTC
CASGRTGNYGYTF
>few|TRBJ1-2|-|TRBV7-2
TGTGCCAGCAGCTGGGGAAACTATGGCTACACCTTC
CASSWGNYGYTF
>many|TRBJ1-1|TRBD1|TRBV5-1
TGCGCCAGCAGCCCTAACACAGGGGGCCGGAGGGACACTGAAGCTTTCTTT
CASSPNTGGRRDTEAFF
>-|TRBJ2-3|-|TRBV20-1
TGCAGTGCTGAATTGGGGCTCACAGATACGCAGTATTTT
CSAELGLTDTQYF
>-|TRBJ1-4|-|TRBV12-3/TRBV12-4
TGTGCCAGTTCTGTGTGGGGAAGGGATGAAAAACTGTTTTTT
CASSVWGRDEKLFF
>-|TRBJ2-1|TRBD2|TRBV12-3/TRBV12-4
TGTGCCAGCAAACCAGCGGGGGGGCCCTACAATGAGCAGTTCTTC
CASKPAGGPYNEQFF
>many|TRBJ2-3|TRBD2|TRBV7-3
TGTGCCAGCAGCTTTCTAGCGGGGGGACCCACAGATACGCAGTATTTT
CASSFLAGGPTDTQYF
>few|TRBJ1-6|-|TRBV4-1
TGCGCCAGCAGCCAGGGTGATTATTCACCCCTCCACTTT
CASSQGDYSPLHF
>few|TRBJ2-7|-|TRBV6-2/TRBV6-3
TGTGCCAGCAGTTACTTGGACAGCAACGAGCAGTACTTC
CASSYLDSNEQYF
>few|TRBJ2-1|-|TRBV5-1
TGCGCCAGCAGCTTAGAAATGAGCTCCTACAATGAGCAGTTCTTC
CASSLEMSSYNEQFF
>-|TRBJ1-2|-|TRBV4-1
TGCGCCAGCAGCCAATCCTCCTGGGACACTGTCTGGTACACCTTC
CASSQSSWDTVWYTF
>many|TRBJ2-5|-|TRBV5-6
TGTGCCAGCAGCTTGGGAGGGCGAGGCGATCCAGAGACCCAGTACTTC
CASSLGGRGDPETQYF
>-|TRBJ1-5|-|TRBV6-1
TGTGCCAGCAGTGGGGGGTATAGCAATCAGCCCCAGCATTTT
CASSGGYSNQPQHF
>-|TRBJ2-5|TRBD1|TRBV18
TGTGCCAGCTCCCCGTCCCGGGACAGGGGACAAGAGACCCAGTACTTC
CASSPSRDRGQETQYF
>few|TRBJ1-2|-|TRBV7-9
TGTGCCAGCAGCATCAGGGCGAAGTATGGCTACACCTTC
CASSIRAKYGYTF
>many|TRBJ2-5|-|TRBV7-9
TGTGCCAGCAGCTTATTCCAGGGGCAGGAGACCCAGTACTTC
CASSLFQGQETQYF
>few|TRBJ1-2|TRBD1|TRBV7-9
TGTGCCAGCAGCTTACCAGGGGGCCCCCCCTATGGCTACACCTTC
CASSLPGGPPYGYTF
>few|TRBJ2-5|-|TRBV20-1
TGCAGTGCTTCAAGCCCACAGGGTTTCGAAGAGACCCAGTACTTC
CSASSPQGFEETQYF
>-|TRBJ1-5|TRBD1|TRBV6-1
TGTGCCAGCAGCGACAGGGGGGCTAGCAATCAGCCCCAGCATTTT
CASSDRGASNQPQHF
>-|TRBJ1-1|TRBD1|TRBV12-3/TRBV12-4
TGTGCCAGCACCAGGGACAGGGGGCCGACTGAAGCTTTCTTT
CASTRDRGPTEAFF
>many|TRBJ2-1|TRBD2|TRBV7-3
TGTGCCAGCAGCTTAACTTTAGGACTAGTAGGTGAGCAGTTCTTC
CASSLTLGLVGEQFF
>many|TRBJ2-3|-|TRBV24-1
TGTGCCACCAGTAGTGGGCGGCGGGGGACAGGAGATACGCAGTATTTT
CATSSGRRGTGDTQYF
>-|TRBJ2-7|-|TRBV7-8
TGTGCCAGCAGCTTAGAGGTTTCGGACAGATACACTTCCTACGAGCAGTACTTC
CASSLEVSDRYTSYEQYF
>few|TRBJ1-2|-|TRBV6-1
TGTGCCAGCAATCCCCATCAGGGAGACTATGGCTACACCTTC
CASNPHQGDYGYTF